This TCR beta chain was identified in a study of CD8+ T cells in alopecia areata. Study outcomes and limitations: Elevated clonality characterized lesional scalp relative to normal scalp, particularly in alopecia totalis/universalis.

Comments on this clone: Its specificity is not known.

As for treatment: oral pan-JAK inhibitor, 5-10 mg twice daily. Alopecia areata patients gave lesional scalp punch biopsies and peripheral blood samples. Germline CDR1 and CDR2: GTSNPN and SVGIG (reference sequence). The ends were cut back, 2 bases at V and 6 bases at J, with 7 bases in the middle. The CDR3 totals 11 residues. Following RNA extraction, reverse transcription yielded cDNA that acted as the sequencing template. Measured with immunoSEQ multiplex PCR; TCRdb has only the in-frame clones, and not every one. The table lists around 190,000 clones, 64% of them singletons. The chain is built from TRBV30 and TRBJ1-1; the D is unclear. Specimen: CD4+ T cells sorted from blood, collected at week 4, from a patient treated with tofacitinib. The TCR was taken from a human donor with alopecia areata. This CDR3 reads CAWSRRAEAFF. The CDR3 region has the DNA TGTGCCTGGAGTCGTCGCGCTGAAGCTTTCTTT.